Reported below is one TCR beta chain. Followed longitudinally, the Seattle patients had been enrolled during active infection. This CDR3 contains 15 residues. Germline CDR1 and CDR2: SGHRS and YFSETQ. V was pared by 3 bases and J by 5 bases, with 7 bases of the junction left unmatched. The data originate from a study of blood T cell repertoires in COVID-19. About the study: COVID-19 samples from acute and convalescent phases originated in the United States, Italy and Spain. The cDNA or gDNA used as material had been derived from T cells, B-cell-depleted T cells, or PBMCs.

Assay: immunoSEQ multiplex PCR; the TCRdb copy retains only in-frame clones and omits some. The sample carries 100,000 to 150,000 clones, 92% recorded once. V gene TRBV5-1 combines with J gene TRBJ1-4, with 7 bases aligning to TRBD1. The sequence derives from a man between 50 and 59 years old with COVID-19, enrolled during active disease. The sequenced sample consisted of peripheral blood. The CDR3 bases are TGCGCCAGCAGCTCTTCCGGGACAGAGAATGAAAAACTGTTTTTT. It is translated as CASSSSGTENEKLFF.